The 25 T cell receptor beta chains listed next were all sequenced from one sample in a study of blood T cell repertoires in COVID-19. Profiled with immunoSEQ multiplex PCR; TCRdb holds only in-frame clones, not every one. The table shows 61,000 or so clones, with about four fifths occurring only once. The material sequenced was peripheral blood. The receptor set was obtained from a woman older than 75 with acute or convalescent COVID-19.

The gene calls are TRBV12-5 and TRBJ1-5; D is perhaps TRBD1 (6 bases). CDR1 and CDR2 from the germline V gene are LGHNT and FRNRAP. The V end lost 2 bases, the J end lost 2 bases, and 13 bases lay between the germline ends. This CDR3 comprises 16 residues. The CDR3 sequence is CASGLIRQEGNQPQHF. In DNA form, the CDR3 reads TGTGCTAGTGGTTTGATCCGACAGGAGGGCAATCAGCCCCAGCATTTT.

CDR3 nucleotide sequence: TGTGCCAGCAGCTTAGGGGCTAGCGGGATTTACAATGAGCAGTTCTTC. As protein: CASSLGASGIYNEQFF. The V and J genes are TRBV7-3 and TRBJ2-1; 9 nucleotides match TRBD2. Germline CDR1 reads SGHTA; CDR2 reads FQGTGA. The CDR3 spans 16 residues. J lost 4 bases, V lost 2 bases, and 6 bases had no gene match.

This chain joins TRBV9 and TRBJ2-7, with TRBD1 as a possible D gene (6 bases). V dropped 3 bases and J dropped 5 bases, with 12 bases sitting between them. Germline V CDR1 and CDR2: SGDLS, YYNGEE. The CDR3 sequence is 13 residues long. The CDR3 loop is CASSASRTDEQYF. CDR3 nucleotide sequence: TGTGCCAGCAGCGCCTCCCGGACAGACGAGCAGTACTTC.

The V gene is TRBV2, the J gene TRBJ2-7; a possible D gene is TRBD2 (6 bases). V shed 5 bases and J shed 3 bases, with 8 bases lying between them. The germline gives CDR1 SNHLY, CDR2 FYNNEI. This CDR3 has 12 amino acids. For the CDR3, the DNA is TGTGCCAGCAGTCGACTAGACTACGAGCAGTACTTC. Its translation: CASSRLDYEQYF.

The rearrangement links TRBV7-2 to TRBJ1-6; tentative D call: TRBD1 (6 bases). Trimming removed 5 bases at V and 9 bases at J, with 17 bases between. The CDR3 is 15 residues long. The germline CDR1 and CDR2 sequences are SGHTA and FQGNSA. The CDR3 bases are TGTGCCAGCAGCACCGGCCCGGGGGGCCTTTCACCCCTCCACTTT. Encoded protein: CASSTGPGGLSPLHF.

The V and J genes are TRBV10-3 and TRBJ2-3; 10 bases are shared with TRBD2. The CDR3 is made up of 14 amino acids. J lost 4 bases, V lost 10 bases, and 8 bases had no gene match. Germline V gene sequence: CDR1 ENHRY, CDR2 SYGVKD. For the CDR3, the DNA is TGTGCCACCGCTAGCGGGAGCCGGGCAGATACGCAGTATTTT. Amino acids: CATASGSRADTQYF.

The chain couples TRBV11-3 to TRBJ1-1, with D tentatively TRBD1 (6 bases). Germline loops: CDR1 SGHNT, CDR2 YENEEA. The CDR3 runs to 16 residues. V gave up 3 bases and J gave up 3 bases, with 17 bases separating them. The CDR3 nucleotides are TGTGCCAGCAGCTTGGGCATGGGGGCGAAGGACACTGAAGCTTTCTTT. Its translation: CASSLGMGAKDTEAFF.

To note about this clone: The sample holds other DNA sequences that translate to the same CDR3. This chain joins TRBV6-5 and TRBJ2-2; tentative D call: TRBD1 (5 bases). Germline V gene lookup returns CDR1 MNHEY and CDR2 SVGAGI. The V gene lost 2 bases and the J gene lost 1 base, with 5 bases spanning the gap. This CDR3 has 14 amino acids. CDR3 amino acids: CASSYRGNTGELFF. The CDR3 coding sequence is TGTGCCAGCAGTTACAGGGGGAACACCGGGGAGCTGTTTTTT.

This chain connects TRBV13 to TRBJ2-3; no clear D gene. In germline, CDR1 is PRHDT, CDR2 FYEKMQ (reference sequence). The CDR3 runs to 11 residues. V lost 5 bases to trimming and J lost 6 bases, with 6 bases between them. The CDR3 spells CASSLRDTQYF. DNA for the CDR3: TGTGCCAGCAGCCTTCGGGATACGCAGTATTTT.

V usage is TRBV6-5 and J usage is TRBJ1-1; D gene ambiguous. The ends were cut back, 3 bases at V and 2 bases at J, with 10 bases in the middle. The CDR3 totals 14 residues. Looked up from germline, CDR1 is MNHEY and CDR2 is SVGAGI. CDR3 residues: CASSYGQLNTEAFF. Here the CDR3 DNA reads TGTGCCAGCAGTTATGGGCAGCTAAACACTGAAGCTTTCTTT.

V and J are TRBV10-3 and TRBJ1-1; 8 nucleotides match TRBD1. This CDR3 has 14 amino acids. Germline CDR1 and CDR2: ENHRY and SYGVKD. V shed 5 bases, J shed 6 bases, and the junction held 8 bases outside the gene matches. Here the CDR3 DNA reads TGTGCCATCAGTTCAAGTGACAGGGGCGCTGAAGCTTTCTTT. Translation gives CAISSSDRGAEAFF.

The chain joins TRBV2 to TRBJ2-1; 8 nucleotides line up with TRBD1. This CDR3 comprises 15 residues. Germline CDR1 reads SNHLY; CDR2 reads FYNNEI. Trimming cost V 6 bases and J 0 bases; bases outside gene matches: 4. This CDR3 is CASSPDRGSYNEQFF. CDR3 sequence (DNA): TGTGCCAGCAGCCCTGACAGGGGCTCCTACAATGAGCAGTTCTTC.

The chain employs TRBV3-1 (or the pseudogene TRBV3-2) and TRBJ1-2; TRBD1 might be the D (6 bases). Trimming pared 4 bases from V and 3 bases from J, leaving 12 bases between. Germline loops: CDR1 LGHDT, CDR2 YNNKEL (reference sequence). This CDR3 has 14 residues. The CDR3 region has the DNA TGTGCCAGCAGCCCTTCAACAGGGTACTATGGCTACACCTTC. It encodes CASSPSTGYYGYTF.

V usage is TRBV7-2 and J usage is TRBJ1-1; the D is unclear. The CDR3 has 13 amino acids. The germline CDR1 and CDR2 sequences are SGHTA and FQGNSA. V lost 2 bases to trimming and J lost 5 bases, with 9 bases between them. The chain's CDR3 is CASSLTEDTEAFF. CDR3 bases: TGTGCCAGCAGCTTAACTGAGGATACTGAAGCTTTCTTT.

The chain is built from TRBV9 and TRBJ2-7; 8 bases match TRBD2. CDR1 and CDR2 (germline): SGDLS, YYNGEE. This CDR3 comprises 16 residues. The V gene end was trimmed by 5 bases and the J gene end by 2 bases; junction bases not matched to a gene: 12. CDR3 residues: CASSATSATFAYEQYF. The CDR3 DNA follows: TGTGCCAGCAGTGCGACTAGCGCCACATTTGCCTACGAGCAGTACTTC.

The chain employs TRBV3-1 (or the pseudogene TRBV3-2) and TRBJ2-7, with 11 bases matching TRBD2. The germline CDR1 and CDR2 sequences are LGHDT and YNNKEL (reference sequence). This CDR3 spans 16 amino acids. V shed 3 bases and J 2 bases; nucleotides not matched to a gene: 6. The CDR3 spells CASSHALAGGPYEQYF. The CDR3 nucleotides read TGTGCCAGCAGCCACGCTCTAGCGGGAGGTCCCTACGAGCAGTACTTC.

This clone was seen just once. The chain couples TRBV5-4 to TRBJ1-2, with 12 positions matching TRBD1. Germline trimming cut 4 bases from V and 2 bases from J; bases unmatched to any gene: 6. The CDR3 spans 16 residues. The germline CDR1 and CDR2 sequences are SGHNT and YYREEE (reference sequence). The CDR3 sequence: CASSEGTGGTNYGYTF. The CDR3 bases are TGTGCCAGCAGCGAAGGGACAGGGGGCACCAACTATGGCTACACCTTC.

The rearrangement uses TRBV9 and TRBJ2-7, with TRBD2 matching 11 bases. The CDR3 spans 15 residues. Germline V gene sequence: CDR1 SGDLS, CDR2 YYNGEE. The trim removed 4 bases at V and 4 bases at J, leaving 7 bases unmatched. The CDR3 nucleotides read TGTGCCAGCAGCCCAGTGGCTAGCGGGAGGTACGAGCAGTACTTC. This gives the protein CASSPVASGRYEQYF.

Notes on this clone: At the DNA level, this CDR3 is encoded by other sequences in the same sample as well. V gene TRBV3-1 (or the pseudogene TRBV3-2) combines with J gene TRBJ1-4; unclear D gene. The germline CDR1 and CDR2 sequences are LGHDT and YNNKEL (reference sequence). Trimming stripped 2 bases from V and 8 bases from J, with 12 bases between. The CDR3 totals 14 residues. Here the CDR3 reads CASSQNRGAEKLFF. The CDR3 DNA reads as TGTGCCAGCAGCCAAAATAGAGGAGCGGAAAAACTGTTTTTT.

This chain links TRBV18 with TRBJ2-2, with no clear D. Trimming shortened V by 2 bases and J by 1 base, and 8 bases separated the two germline ends. The germline V gene has CDR1 KGHSH and CDR2 LQKENI. This CDR3 has 15 amino acids. As DNA, the CDR3 is TGTGCCAGCTCACCAATTACTCGGAACACCGGGGAGCTGTTTTTT. It translates to CASSPITRNTGELFF. The entire variable domain, with the rest obtained from reference TRBV18 and TRBJ2-2, is as follows: NAGVMQNPRHLVRRRGQEARLRCSPMKGHSHVYWYRQLPEEGLKFMVYLQKENIIDESGMPKERFSAEFPKEGPSILRIQQVVRGDSAAYFCASSPITRNTGELFFGEGSRLTVL.

This clone was found a few times. CDR3 loop: CASSVEAGGLTYEQYF. In DNA, the CDR3 is TGTGCCAGCAGCGTAGAGGCGGGGGGACTTACCTACGAGCAGTACTTC. The V and J genes are TRBV9 and TRBJ2-7, with 8 bases fitting TRBD2. The CDR3 contains 16 residues. Germline assignment: CDR1 SGDLS and CDR2 YYNGEE. With V trimmed by 0 bases and J by 2 bases, 7 bases remained unmatched.

This chain links TRBV4-2 with TRBJ1-1; 9 nucleotides line up with TRBD1. This CDR3 is built from 14 residues. With V trimmed by 3 bases and J by 1 base, 0 bases remained unmatched. Germline CDR1 reads LGHNA; CDR2 reads YNFKEQ. In DNA form, the CDR3 reads TGTGCCAGCAGCCAGGGACAGGGGAACACTGAAGCTTTCTTT. It translates to CASSQGQGNTEAFF.

The chain joins TRBV6-5 to TRBJ1-5, with unresolved D. There are 14 residues in the CDR3. The ends were cut back, 2 bases at V and 5 bases at J, with 10 bases in the middle. Germline CDR1 is MNHEY and CDR2 is SVGAGI. For the CDR3, the DNA is TGTGCCAGCAGTTACGCGGGCAGAGATCAGCCCCAGCATTTT. This gives the protein CASSYAGRDQPQHF.

This clone was recorded only once. J is TRBJ1-2 and V is TRBV4-1; D possibly corresponds to TRBD1 (5 bases). This CDR3 comprises 15 residues. The germline V gene has CDR1 MGHRA and CDR2 YSYEKL. The ends were cut back, 1 base at V and 4 bases at J, with 13 bases in the middle. The CDR3 spells CASSQARGSTYGYTF. The CDR3 DNA reads TGCGCCAGCAGCCAAGCACGGGGGTCTACCTATGGCTACACCTTC.

This clone was counted a few times. This rearrangement joins TRBV27 to TRBJ2-7, with D perhaps TRBD2 (5 bases). The CDR3 is made up of 14 amino acids. Per germline, CDR1 MNHEY and CDR2 SMNVEV (reference sequence). V lost 2 bases and J lost 3, with 11 bases in between. In nucleotides, the CDR3 is TGTGCCAGCAGTTTAGGTTGGGCGGGCTACGAGCAGTACTTC. Its protein product is CASSLGWAGYEQYF.